This T cell receptor (delta chain) is from a study of delta chains in infants with herpesvirus infections. Reverse transcription of PBMC RNA used primers specific for the gamma and delta chains. TCRdb re-identified clones in the RT-PCR reads via CATT. The sample includes approximately 1,200 delta-chain clones, around 30% of them seen just once. V dropped 1 base and J dropped 0; count of bases not matched to a gene: 27. The CDR3 loop spans 24 amino acids. The germline gives CDR1 TSWWSYY, CDR2 QGS. Broader study findings: Possibly, this public clonotype is present below detection in uninfected infants. The study lacked race- and environment-matched controls and was small. Three infants infected before 120 days plus one congenital case had the public Vdelta1 clonotype.

This clone ranks as medium-sized. Its antigen is undetermined. The V call is TRDV1, the J call TRDJ1; 9 bases align to TRDD3. The sequence was obtained from a human donor who was a Ugandan infant, either HIV-exposed or HIV-unexposed (not recorded which). Source: peripheral blood, taken at time point 1 of longitudinal follow-up. CDR3 sequence (DNA): TGTGCTCTTGGGGAACCCCCGCGATCCAATACTGGGGGACCCGTCACCTTGTACACCGATAAACTCATCTTT. Translating it yields CALGEPPRSNTGGPVTLYTDKLIF.